This T cell receptor beta chain was obtained from a study of blood T cell repertoires in COVID-19. Study summary: Acute and convalescent COVID-19 specimens originated in the United States, Italy and Spain. Sources were T cells, B-cell-depleted T cells, or PBMCs; the material itself was cDNA or gDNA.

Original processing notes: Estimates of nucleated cell counts were drawn from the amplification of reference gene primers. The table came from immunoSEQ multiplex PCR; TCRdb's copy has only in-frame clones and leaves some out. V and J calls and clone size are as listed in that table; D and trimming were resolved from the DNA. The sample has about 50,000 clones, about 83% seen once. The length of the CDR3 is 14 residues. Trimming took 2 bases from V and 3 from J, leaving 8 bases between them. Germline lookup yields CDR1 SGHVS and CDR2 FQNEAQ. Specimen: peripheral blood. This sequence originates from a woman aged 55-70 years with acute or convalescent COVID-19. This chain uses TRBV7-8 with TRBJ1-5; D is perhaps TRBD1 (5 bases). Written as DNA, the CDR3 is TGTGCCAGCAGCTTAAAGACAGACAATCAGCCCCAGCATTTT. It encodes CASSLKTDNQPQHF.